The sequence of this T cell receptor (beta chain) was determined in a study of CD8+CD57+ T cells in acquired aplastic anemia. At the level of the study: Recorded DNA amounts for sorted CD4+ and CD8+ cells had an average of 3.2 ug.

TCR beta VDJ and CDR3 were profiled, and genomic DNA was the template. TCRdb reprocessed the reads with MiXCR, giving one entry per CDR3 protein. The sample has around 500,000 distinct CDR3 sequences, roughly 34% seen once. Sequencing was done on patients that had shown CD8+CD57+ cell expansion by flow cytometry. The diagnosis in all patients was severe acquired aplastic anemia. Untreated patients provided the blood samples, with no therapy given before sampling. This clonotype came up many times. The clonotype comes from a human donor with aplastic anemia. The sequencing sample was made of sorted CD4+, CD8+, or CD8+CD57+ T cells (not recorded which) from PBMCs.

The CDR3 coding sequence is TGTGCCAGCAGCTTAGCCCGATACGAGCAGTACTTC. Amino acid sequence: CASSLARYEQYF. The gene calls are TRBV7-9 and TRBJ2-7, with unresolved D. V was trimmed by 0 bases and J by 4 bases, leaving 4 bases between them. Germline-derived CDR1 and CDR2 are SEHNR and FQNEAQ (reference sequence). The CDR3 totals 12 residues. Looking up the rest from reference TRBV7-9 and TRBJ2-7 gives the full variable domain: DTGVSQNPRHKITKRGQNVTFRCDPISEHNRLYWYRQTLGQGPEFLTYFQNEAQLEKSRLLSDRFSAERPKGSFSTLEIQRTEQGDSAMYLCASSLARYEQYFGPGTRLTVT.